The 27 T cell receptor beta chains presented below share a single source sample, sequenced in a study of blood T cell repertoires in COVID-19. Libraries were prepared by immunoSEQ multiplex PCR; TCRdb keeps only in-frame clonotypes and omits some of them. The table lists approximately 100,000 clones, less than 85% of them singletons, with around a fifth in the top ten. Source material: peripheral blood. The receptors were sampled from a man aged 70-80 years with active or convalescent COVID-19.

The CDR3 is CASSLDLANEQFF. The DNA of the CDR3 is TGTGCCAGCAGCTTGGATCTAGCCAATGAGCAGTTCTTC. The gene calls are TRBV5-8 and TRBJ2-1; weak D call: TRBD2 (5 bases). There are 13 residues in the CDR3. Germline values: CDR1 SGHTS, CDR2 YDEGEE. Trimming removed 0 bases from V and 6 bases from J, with 7 bases in between. The full variable domain, in which reference TRBV5-8 and TRBJ2-1 provide the parts outside the CDR3, is EAGVTQSPTHLIKTRGQQATLRCSPISGHTSVYWYQQALGLGLQFLLWYDEGEERNRGNFPPRFSGRQFPNYSSELNVNALELEDSALYLCASSLDLANEQFFGPGTRLTVL.

This chain connects TRBV19 to TRBJ1-6; 9 positions agree with TRBD1. With V trimmed by 6 bases and J by 9 bases, 6 bases remained unmatched. The CDR3 spans 14 residues. Germline values: CDR1 LNHDA, CDR2 SQIVND (reference sequence). The CDR3 loop reads CASRTGTGFSPLHF. The CDR3 coding sequence is TGTGCCAGTAGAACAGGGACAGGGTTTTCACCCCTCCACTTT.

V gene TRBV27 combines with J gene TRBJ1-1; D is unresolved. The V end was cut by 0 bases, the J end by 3 bases, with 11 bases between. Germline assignment: CDR1 MNHEY and CDR2 SMNVEV (reference sequence). The length of the CDR3 is 15 residues. The CDR3 loop reads CASSLSTMADTEAFF. The CDR3 region has the DNA TGTGCCAGCAGTTTATCCACAATGGCGGACACTGAAGCTTTCTTT.

V usage is TRBV5-1 and J usage is TRBJ2-2; 9 nucleotides agree with TRBD1. Trimming took 4 bases from V and 5 from J; bases not matched to a gene: 9. Germline loops: CDR1 SGHRS, CDR2 YFSETQ. This CDR3 contains 16 residues. The CDR3 loop is CASSLQPGQGTGELFF. Here the CDR3 DNA reads TGCGCCAGCAGCCTACAACCGGGACAGGGAACCGGGGAGCTGTTTTTT.

This clone was counted at least ten times. The chain is built from TRBV28 and TRBJ2-7; TRBD2 agrees at 13 bases. The CDR3 loop spans 14 amino acids. Trimming took 5 bases from V and 6 from J; bases not matched to a gene: 4. Germline V lookup: CDR1 MDHEN, CDR2 SYDVKM. CDR3 in DNA: TGTGCCAGCAGTCATACTAGCGGGAGGGTCGAGCAGTACTTC. Its translation: CASSHTSGRVEQYF.

This clone was found many times. This chain uses TRBV25-1 with TRBJ2-3; 9 nucleotides line up with TRBD1. The germline CDR1 and CDR2 sequences are MGHDK and SYGVNS. The CDR3 length is 16 residues. V lost 5 bases, J lost 1 base, and 7 bases stayed unmatched. The CDR3 DNA reads as TGTGCCAGCAGTCTACGGACAGGGGAGGGCACAGATACGCAGTATTTT. Protein: CASSLRTGEGTDTQYF.

This clone was observed a few times. The gene calls are TRBV2 and TRBJ1-5; D is unresolved. This CDR3 comprises 15 residues. Deletions cut 3 bases from V and 0 bases from J, with 9 bases between. Germline assignment: CDR1 SNHLY and CDR2 FYNNEI. DNA of the CDR3: TGTGCCAGCAGTGATCAAGGAGTTAGCAATCAGCCCCAGCATTTT. It yields the protein CASSDQGVSNQPQHF. The entire variable domain, with the rest obtained from reference TRBV2 and TRBJ1-5, is as follows: EPEVTQTPSHQVTQMGQEVILRCVPISNHLYFYWYRQILGQKVEFLVSFYNNEISEKSEIFDDQFSVERPDGSNFTLKIRSTKLEDSAMYFCASSDQGVSNQPQHFGDGTRLSIL.

The gene calls are TRBV5-1 and TRBJ2-5; 10 bases are shared with TRBD1. The CDR3 consists of 16 residues. Germline assignment: CDR1 SGHRS and CDR2 YFSETQ. J lost 5 bases, V lost 4 bases, and 11 bases had no gene match. The CDR3, as DNA: TGCGCCAGCAGCCCGACAGGGGGCGCCGGTTTGGAGACCCAGTACTTC. This encodes CASSPTGGAGLETQYF.

V and J are TRBV6-5 and TRBJ1-3; TRBD1 matches at 9 bases. Trimming at V came to 4 bases and at J to 2 bases, leaving 0 bases not matched to a gene. The CDR3 totals 14 residues. Germline assignment: CDR1 MNHEY and CDR2 SVGAGI. The CDR3 is CASSWDRAGNTIYF. In DNA form, the CDR3 reads TGTGCCAGCAGTTGGGACAGGGCTGGAAACACCATATATTTT.

The rearrangement joins TRBV7-6 to TRBJ1-3; D ambiguous. V was trimmed by 7 bases and J by 4 bases, leaving 8 bases between them. This CDR3 has 12 amino acids. Germline-derived CDR1 and CDR2 are SGHVS and FNYEAQ. The CDR3 is CASTQEGNTIYF. CDR3 sequence (DNA): TGTGCCAGCACCCAGGAAGGAAACACCATATATTTT. Combining the CDR3 with reference TRBV7-6 and TRBJ1-3 gives the whole variable domain GAGVSQSPRYKVTKRGQDVALRCDPISGHVSLYWYRQALGQGPEFLTYFNYEAQQDKSGLPNDRFSAERPEGSISTLTIQRTEQRDSAMYRCASTQEGNTIYFGEGSWLTVV.

In nucleotides, the CDR3 is TGCAGCGTTGAAACTCCCGGGACAGGGCGGCACGAGCAGTACTTC. Protein: CSVETPGTGRHEQYF. The chain employs TRBV29-1 and TRBJ2-7, with 9 nucleotides matching TRBD1. CDR3 length: 15 amino acids. Germline V lookup: CDR1 SQVTM, CDR2 ANQGSEA. V lost 2 bases and J lost 5; bases outside the gene matches: 10.

Concerning this clone: The sample has other DNA sequences that encode this CDR3 too. The V call is TRBV3-1 (or the pseudogene TRBV3-2), the J call TRBJ2-7; D may be TRBD1 (5 bases). CDR1 is LGHDT, CDR2 YNNKEL, per germline (reference sequence). Trimming left V 2 bases short and J 2 bases short, with 7 bases between. There are 13 residues in the CDR3. CDR3 region: CASSQTGPYEQYF. CDR3 DNA sequence: TGTGCCAGCAGCCAAACAGGACCCTACGAGCAGTACTTC.

V and J are TRBV5-8 and TRBJ1-2; D is unresolved. From germline, CDR1 is SGHTS and CDR2 YDEGEE. Trimming took 7 bases from V and 1 from J, leaving 5 bases between them. The CDR3 consists of 11 residues. The CDR3 sequence: CASGLNYGYTF. In DNA form, the CDR3 reads TGTGCCAGCGGGCTTAACTATGGCTACACCTTC.

V and J are TRBV19 and TRBJ1-2; D is perhaps TRBD1 (5 bases). The CDR3 has 13 residues. Germline lookup yields CDR1 LNHDA and CDR2 SQIVND (reference sequence). V dropped 6 bases and J dropped 4 bases, with 12 bases sitting between them. CDR3 bases: TGTGCCAGTAGATCAGACAGCAGCTATGGCTACACCTTC. Residues: CASRSDSSYGYTF.

The CDR3 loop reads CASSLGRTVNTGELFF. CDR3 bases: TGTGCCAGCAGCTTGGGTCGGACAGTTAACACCGGGGAGCTGTTTTTT. This chain joins TRBV5-4 and TRBJ2-2; a weak D match, TRBD1 (6 bases). The germline V and J ends were trimmed by 0 bases and 2 bases, with 11 bases remaining between them. Looked up from germline, CDR1 is SGHNT and CDR2 is YYREEE (reference sequence). The CDR3 contains 16 residues.

Only a few counts were recorded for this clone. The genes are TRBV4-1 and TRBJ1-5; TRBD1 matches 10 bases. CDR1 and CDR2 from the germline V gene are MGHRA and YSYEKL. The CDR3 has 18 amino acids. J lost 5 bases, V lost 2 bases, and 12 bases had no gene match. Here the CDR3 DNA reads TGCGCCAGCAGCCAATTCGGGACAGGGGCCCTAGGTGATCAGCCCCAGCATTTT. Its translation: CASSQFGTGALGDQPQHF.

The chain employs TRBV19 and TRBJ2-1; D possibly corresponds to TRBD2 (6 bases). Trimming took 5 bases from V and 0 from J, leaving 23 bases between them. CDR3 length: 19 residues. The germline CDR1 and CDR2 sequences are LNHDA and SQIVND (reference sequence). CDR3 nucleotide sequence: TGTGCCAGTAGTCCCCGGCAGGGAGGATGGATAGCCTCCTACAATGAGCAGTTCTTC. Translation gives CASSPRQGGWIASYNEQFF.

This chain connects TRBV5-4 to TRBJ2-7; 11 positions match TRBD2. The CDR3 consists of 16 residues. Trimming at V came to 4 bases and at J to 5 bases, leaving 11 bases not matched to a gene. CDR1 is SGHNT, CDR2 YYREEE, per germline (reference sequence). In nucleotides, the CDR3 is TGTGCCAGCAGCCCCGGGACTAGCGGACAGGGAAACGAGCAGTACTTC. Its translation is CASSPGTSGQGNEQYF.

This clone was picked up a small number of times. The V and J genes are TRBV10-1 and TRBJ2-7; D call uncertain. This CDR3 comprises 16 residues. Looked up from germline, CDR1 is WNHNN and CDR2 is SYGVQD (reference sequence). Trimming pared 1 base from V and 2 bases from J, leaving 15 bases between. This chain's CDR3 is CASSEFTGRSTYEQYF. The CDR3 nucleotides are TGCGCCAGCAGTGAGTTTACGGGTCGATCGACCTACGAGCAGTACTTC.

The J gene is TRBJ1-2, the V gene TRBV27; weak D call: TRBD1 (5 bases). Germline V gene lookup returns CDR1 MNHEY and CDR2 SMNVEV (reference sequence). Between the trimmed V and J ends, which lost 2 bases and 6 bases, there was a span of 16 bases. The CDR3 consists of 15 residues. The CDR3 sequence is CASSLKSQGADGYTF. CDR3 nucleotides: TGTGCCAGCAGTTTAAAAAGTCAGGGTGCTGATGGCTACACCTTC.

CDR3 bases: TGTGCCAGCAGAAGTAACAGGGGGATGAGTGAGACCCAGTACTTC. Residues: CASRSNRGMSETQYF. The chain joins TRBV2 to TRBJ2-5, with 8 bases that match TRBD1. The V gene end was trimmed by 6 bases and the J gene end by 5 bases; junction bases not matched to a gene: 11. The germline V gene has CDR1 SNHLY and CDR2 FYNNEI. The CDR3 covers 15 residues.

The rearrangement links TRBV29-1 to TRBJ1-2; a weak D match, TRBD1 (6 bases). From germline, CDR1 is SQVTM and CDR2 ANQGSEA. The CDR3 is 14 residues long. V was cut by 0 bases and J by 4 bases, with 12 bases left in between. The CDR3 sequence: CSVEDGRGGYGYTF. Here the CDR3 DNA reads TGCAGCGTTGAAGACGGCAGGGGCGGCTATGGCTACACCTTC.

This clone was detected only a few times. This chain uses TRBV12-3 or TRBV12-4 with TRBJ1-2; 7 bases line up with TRBD1. J gave up 4 bases and V 6 bases, and 5 bases lay outside the gene matches. This CDR3 has 13 residues. CDR3 loop: CASRRQGFYGYTF. In DNA form, the CDR3 reads TGTGCCAGCAGGCGACAGGGCTTCTATGGCTACACCTTC.

The rearrangement uses TRBV5-6 and TRBJ2-2; TRBD1 matches 12 bases. The germline V gene encodes CDR1 SGHDT and CDR2 YYEEEE. V shed 4 bases and J 8 bases; nucleotides not matched to a gene: 9. The CDR3 is made up of 16 amino acids. CDR3 amino acids: CASSAQGQGARGELFF. CDR3 nucleotides: TGTGCCAGCAGCGCGCAGGGACAGGGGGCGCGAGGGGAGCTGTTTTTT.

V usage is TRBV5-5 and J usage is TRBJ1-3; 8 nucleotides agree with TRBD1. Per the germline V gene, CDR1 is SGHKS and CDR2 is YYEKEE (reference sequence). The CDR3 consists of 19 residues. V was pared by 3 bases and J by 0 bases, with 14 bases of the junction left unmatched. The CDR3 sequence: CASSSGLGPGQVSGNTIYF. The CDR3 DNA follows: TGTGCCAGCAGCTCCGGGCTAGGCCCGGGACAGGTCTCTGGAAACACCATATATTTT.

V usage is TRBV27 and J usage is TRBJ1-2; tentatively, D is TRBD1 (5 bases). The V gene's germline CDR1 is MNHEY and CDR2 SMNVEV (reference sequence). The length of the CDR3 is 13 residues. Trimming removed 1 base at V and 7 bases at J, with 10 bases between. CDR3 residues: CASSLWGSGGYTF. In DNA form, the CDR3 reads TGTGCCAGCAGTTTATGGGGCAGTGGTGGCTACACCTTC.

J is TRBJ1-5 and V is TRBV28; 10 nucleotides align to TRBD1. The CDR3 totals 15 residues. V shed 5 bases and J 5 bases; nucleotides not matched to a gene: 6. CDR1 MDHEN and CDR2 SYDVKM come from the germline V gene. The CDR3 DNA is TGTGCCAGCAGTACCCACGGGACAGGGGATCAGCCCCAGCATTTT. Translated: CASSTHGTGDQPQHF.